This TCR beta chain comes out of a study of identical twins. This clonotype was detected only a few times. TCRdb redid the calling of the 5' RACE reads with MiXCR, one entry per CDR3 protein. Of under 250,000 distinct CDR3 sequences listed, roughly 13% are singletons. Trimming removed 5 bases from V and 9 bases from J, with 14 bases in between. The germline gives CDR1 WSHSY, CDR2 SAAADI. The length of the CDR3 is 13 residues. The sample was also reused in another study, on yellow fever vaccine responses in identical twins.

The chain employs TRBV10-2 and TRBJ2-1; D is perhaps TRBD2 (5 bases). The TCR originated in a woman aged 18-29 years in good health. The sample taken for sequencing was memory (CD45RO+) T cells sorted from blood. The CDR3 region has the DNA TGCGCCAGCAGTAGGGTAGGCGAGGGTGAGCAGTTCTTC. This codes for CASSRVGEGEQFF.